This T cell receptor (beta chain) was observed in a study of T-cell memory formation after mild COVID-19. Study observations and caveats: Contracting clones, day 15 to 85, had balanced CD4/CD8, and later expanders favored CD4+.

This clonotype was observed at least ten times. The antigen is not known. From the 5' RACE reads, TCRdb called clonotypes with MiXCR, one entry per CDR3 protein. The sample includes under 700,000 distinct CDR3 sequences, 20% of them seen just once. The receptor's source is an adult woman who had mild COVID-19 (a few samples of this study predate the infection). Cell type and time point are not known. Sequencing was carried out using PBMCs or a T cell subset sorted from them (not recorded which).

DNA for the CDR3: TGTGCCAGCACCCAGCGGGGGCAGGGGGTTTACAATGAGCAGTTCTTC. Protein sequence: CASTQRGQGVYNEQFF. The chain has TRBV7-2 and TRBJ2-1; weak D call: TRBD2 (8 bases). This CDR3 is 16 amino acids long. The germline V and J ends were trimmed by 7 bases and 4 bases, with 20 bases remaining between them. In germline, CDR1 is SGHTA, CDR2 FQGNSA.